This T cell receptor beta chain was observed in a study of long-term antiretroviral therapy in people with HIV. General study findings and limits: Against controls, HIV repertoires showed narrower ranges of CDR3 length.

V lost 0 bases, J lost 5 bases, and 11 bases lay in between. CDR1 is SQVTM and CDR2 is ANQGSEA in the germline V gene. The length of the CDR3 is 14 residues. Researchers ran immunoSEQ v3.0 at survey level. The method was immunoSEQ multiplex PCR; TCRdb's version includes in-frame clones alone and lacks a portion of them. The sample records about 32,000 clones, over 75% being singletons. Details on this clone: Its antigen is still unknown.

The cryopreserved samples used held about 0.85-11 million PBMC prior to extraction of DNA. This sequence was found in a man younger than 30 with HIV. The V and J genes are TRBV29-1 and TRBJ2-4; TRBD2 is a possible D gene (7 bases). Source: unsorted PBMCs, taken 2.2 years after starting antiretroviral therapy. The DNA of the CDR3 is TGCAGCGTTGAAGAGGGGGGGGCCCAAAACATTCAGTACTTC. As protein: CSVEEGGAQNIQYF. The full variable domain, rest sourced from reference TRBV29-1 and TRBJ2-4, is SAVISQKPSRDICQRGTSLTIQCQVDSQVTMMFWYRQQPGQSLTLIATANQGSEATYESGFVIDKFPISRPNLTFSTLTVSNMSPEDSSIYLCSVEEGGAQNIQYFGAGTRLSVL.